This is a list of T cell receptor beta chains from one sample in a study of T cells in Graves' hyperthyroidism and ophthalmopathy. Each CDR3 protein is one row after TCRdb ran MiXCR on the multiplex PCR reads. This table holds some 760,000 distinct CDR3 sequences, 12% to 15% found once. The sequencing sample was made of blood. The receptors were gathered from a woman aged 18-30 years with Graves' hyperthyroidism. CDR3s include the opening cysteine and the closing phenylalanine or tryptophan. The order of the fields is J gene, D gene, V gene, clone size, CDR3 DNA, CDR3 protein. A D gene is named only where the DNA matches it firmly. Rows give clone size only sometimes, using once, few, many, or a class for an expanded clone.

TRBJ1-2 | . | TRBV5-1 | . | TGCGCCAGCAGCTTCCAACAGATCTCTGATGGCTACACCTTC | CASSFQQISDGYTF
TRBJ2-7 | . | TRBV2 | few | TGTGCCAGCAGTGATCCGTCACTCAAAGGTGACGAGCAGTACTTC | CASSDPSLKGDEQYF
TRBJ1-5 | . | TRBV2 | many | TGTGCCAGCAAAGCAGGGAACGAGCCCCAGCATTTT | CASKAGNEPQHF
TRBJ2-2 | . | TRBV7-2 | many | TGTGCCAGCAGCTTTGGCCTCCTACAGGGAGTGACCACCGGGGAGCTGTTTTTT | CASSFGLLQGVTTGELFF
TRBJ1-6 | TRBD1 | TRBV12-3/TRBV12-4 | few | TGTGCCAGCAGTTTAGGGGGACAGGGGGCTTCACCCCTCCACTTT | CASSLGGQGASPLHF
TRBJ1-2 | . | TRBV12-3/TRBV12-4 | . | TGTGCCAGCATCTCTTATGCAGGGGATGGCTACACCTTC | CASISYAGDGYTF
TRBJ2-7 | TRBD2 | TRBV18 | many | TGTGCCAGCTCGCCCGGGACTACCCTGGGCTACGAGCAGTACTTC | CASSPGTTLGYEQYF
TRBJ2-1 | . | TRBV12-3/TRBV12-4 | many | TGTGCCACGCGATGGAGCTCCTACAATGAGCAGTTCTTC | CATRWSSYNEQFF
TRBJ1-5 | . | TRBV5-8 | . | TGTGCCAGCAGCTGGCCACAGGGTTTCAGTCAGCCCCAGCATTTT | CASSWPQGFSQPQHF
TRBJ2-3 | . | TRBV6-4 | few | TGTGCCAGCAGCCCGGGGAGCGGCACTATTTATACGCAGTATTTT | CASSPGSGTIYTQYF
TRBJ2-7 | . | TRBV3-1 | many | TGTGCCAGCAGCCCTGCCACAGGGACCTACGAGCAGTACTTC | CASSPATGTYEQYF
TRBJ1-1 | . | TRBV24-1 | few | TGTGCCACCTCGGGCGTTAGCACTGAAGCTTTCTTT | CATSGVSTEAFF
TRBJ2-3 | TRBD2 | TRBV28 | . | TGTGCCAGCAGTTCCCCAGCGGGAGGAACGCAGTATTTT | CASSSPAGGTQYF
TRBJ1-1 | . | TRBV5-1 | . | TGCGCCAGCAGCCTCGGGTCTTTCACTGAAGCTTTCTTT | CASSLGSFTEAFF
TRBJ2-7 | . | TRBV30 | many | TGTGCCTGGAGACAAAAATGGGGGTTGGCCTACGAGCAGTACTTC | CAWRQKWGLAYEQYF
TRBJ1-6 | . | TRBV10-3 | many | TGTGCCATCAGCCCCGAGTCGAGAAATTCACCCCTCCACTTT | CAISPESRNSPLHF
TRBJ2-3 | . | TRBV2 | . | TGTGCCAGCAGAAGGACGAGTTCTGGCACAGATACGCAGTATTTT | CASRRTSSGTDTQYF